The 26 T cell receptor beta chains listed next were all sequenced from one sample in a study of cytomegalovirus exposure and HLA in healthy donors. Both 60 Vbeta primers and 13 Jbeta primers went into the PCR. Profiling relied on immunoSEQ multiplex PCR, and the TCRdb table lists in-frame clones only, not all of them. The table lists roughly 110,000 clones, around 79% of them singletons. The specimen sequenced was PBMCs. Receptor source: a man between 60 and 75 years old in good health and CMV-seronegative.

The V gene is TRBV4-2, the J gene TRBJ2-5; TRBD1 aligns across 7 bases. Germline CDR1 reads LGHNA; CDR2 reads YNFKEQ. The V and J ends lost 2 bases and 0 bases, in that order; junction bases with no gene match: 0. This CDR3 has 14 amino acids. The CDR3 nucleotides read TGTGCCAGCAGCCAAACAGGGGACCAAGAGACCCAGTACTTC. Translation gives CASSQTGDQETQYF.

This clone was observed a single time. This chain uses TRBV7-3 with TRBJ2-2; 8 positions agree with TRBD2. The germline gives CDR1 SGHTA, CDR2 FQGTGA. The ends lost 5 bases at V and 8 bases at J; junction bases unmatched: 10. The length of the CDR3 is 15 residues. The CDR3 DNA reads as TGTGCCAGCAGCCCACCCGGGGGGGCGCCTGGGGAGCTGTTTTTT. Amino acid sequence: CASSPPGGAPGELFF.

This chain connects TRBV20-1 to TRBJ1-2; D might be TRBD1 (5 bases). Germline lookup yields CDR1 DFQATT and CDR2 SNEGSKA (reference sequence). CDR3 length equals 11 residues. CDR3 protein: CSHGGAYGYTF. CDR3 nucleotide sequence: TGCAGCCACGGGGGAGCTTATGGCTACACCTTC.

The rearrangement uses TRBV5-1 and TRBJ1-1; possibly TRBD1 for D (6 bases). This CDR3 is 15 amino acids long. CDR1 is SGHRS, CDR2 YFSETQ, per germline. V lost 2 bases and J 8 bases, leaving 19 bases between the germline ends. The CDR3 loop is CASSLGGGPEGEAFF. The CDR3 coding sequence is TGCGCCAGCAGCTTAGGGGGGGGTCCCGAAGGCGAAGCTTTCTTT.

This clone was recorded once. The V gene is TRBV30, the J gene TRBJ2-3; 12 bases align to TRBD2. This CDR3 contains 14 residues. V trimming: 2 bases; J trimming: 6 bases; junction bases outside the gene matches: 3. Looked up from germline, CDR1 is GTSNPN and CDR2 is SVGIG (reference sequence). The DNA of the CDR3 is TGTGCCTGGAGTCTAGCGGGGGGGCGCGATACGCAGTATTTT. Its protein is CAWSLAGGRDTQYF.

The rearrangement joins TRBV7-8 to TRBJ1-5; 7 bases map to TRBD1. CDR1 and CDR2 (germline): SGHVS, FQNEAQ. Unmatched junction bases numbered 1, after V lost 2 bases and J lost 0 bases. The CDR3 length is 15 residues. The CDR3 loop is CASSLYRGSNQPQHF. As DNA, the CDR3 is TGTGCCAGCAGCTTATACAGGGGTAGCAATCAGCCCCAGCATTTT.

The chain links TRBV30 to TRBJ1-2, with TRBD1 matching 10 bases. This CDR3 contains 13 residues. V dropped 1 base and J dropped 6; count of bases not matched to a gene: 2. Germline V CDR1 and CDR2: GTSNPN, SVGIG (reference sequence). The CDR3 here is CAWSAGTGDGYTF. The CDR3 nucleotides read TGTGCCTGGAGTGCCGGGACAGGGGATGGCTACACCTTC.

The chain uses TRBV6-5 and TRBJ1-5, with D unclear. This CDR3 has 13 residues. V lost 0 bases to trimming and J lost 3 bases, with 3 bases between them. CDR1 is MNHEY and CDR2 is SVGAGI in the germline V gene. The DNA of the CDR3 is TGTGCCAGCAGTTACTCACTCAATCAGCCCCAGCATTTT. It yields the protein CASSYSLNQPQHF.

The chain carries TRBV30 and TRBJ1-2; D is ambiguous. Germline V gene sequence: CDR1 GTSNPN, CDR2 SVGIG (reference sequence). V gave up 0 bases and J gave up 7 bases, with 9 bases separating them. This CDR3 has 12 amino acids. DNA for the CDR3: TGTGCCTGGAGTGTTCCAGCGGGTGGCTACACCTTC. Protein: CAWSVPAGGYTF.

CDR3 region: CASSYRGGGYTF. DNA of the CDR3: TGTGCCAGCAGTTACCGGGGAGGTGGCTACACCTTC. J is TRBJ1-2 and V is TRBV6-6; D gene uncertain. Germline CDR1 is MNHNY and CDR2 is SVGAGI (reference sequence). CDR3 length: 12 residues. The V end was cut by 2 bases, the J end by 7 bases, with 8 bases between.

V and J are TRBV11-1 and TRBJ2-2, with 8 bases lining up with TRBD1. This CDR3 contains 16 residues. V gave up 4 bases and J gave up 4 bases; unmatched junction bases: 8. Germline assignment: CDR1 SGHAT and CDR2 FQDESV (reference sequence). The CDR3, as DNA: TGTGCCAGCAGCTCCCCAGGGGGCGTAACCACCGGGGAGCTGTTTTTT. Protein product: CASSSPGGVTTGELFF.

V gene TRBV5-8 combines with J gene TRBJ2-1, with D perhaps TRBD2 (6 bases). Germline loops: CDR1 SGHTS, CDR2 YDEGEE. The CDR3 is 16 amino acids. The ends were cut back, 2 bases at V and 0 bases at J, with 12 bases in the middle. CDR3 nucleotides: TGTGCCAGCAGCTTTCGGCGGGGAAGCTCCTACAATGAGCAGTTCTTC. It encodes CASSFRRGSSYNEQFF.

V and J are TRBV15 and TRBJ1-5; D is unclear. Between the trimmed V and J ends, which lost 0 bases and 2 bases, there was a span of 23 bases. The CDR3 covers 20 residues. Germline V CDR1 and CDR2: LNHNV, YYDKDF (reference sequence). In DNA form, the CDR3 reads TGTGCCACCAGCAGAGAAGGAGGCCAGCAGTGGTGGGCGGGCAATCAGCCCCAGCATTTT. Its translation: CATSREGGQQWWAGNQPQHF.

This sequence joins TRBV11-3 and TRBJ1-1; no clear D gene. V was pared by 1 base and J by 11 bases, with 14 bases between. The CDR3 totals 13 residues. The germline gives CDR1 SGHNT, CDR2 YENEEA. CDR3 bases: TGTGCCAGCAGCTTAGTCAGTTCCGGGTTGGCTTTCTTT. Its protein is CASSLVSSGLAFF. Supplemented by reference TRBV11-3 and TRBJ1-1, the full variable domain reads EAGVVQSPRYKIIEKKQPVAFWCNPISGHNTLYWYLQNLGQGPELLIRYENEEAVDDSQLPKDRFSAERLKGVDSTLKIQPAELGDSAVYLCASSLVSSGLAFFGQGTRLTVV.

V and J are TRBV6-5 and TRBJ2-3; D might be TRBD2 (6 bases). With 6 bases removed from V and 0 bases from J, the gap between germline ends came to 13 bases. CDR3 length equals 15 residues. Germline assignment: CDR1 MNHEY and CDR2 SVGAGI. The CDR3 nucleotides are TGTGCCAGCAGCCGCGGGACGCCAAGCACAGATACGCAGTATTTT. Amino acids: CASSRGTPSTDTQYF.

The gene calls are TRBV6-1 and TRBJ2-7, with D perhaps TRBD2 (6 bases). The V end was cut by 4 bases, the J end by 2 bases, with 15 bases between. The CDR3 is made up of 15 amino acids. Germline lookup yields CDR1 MNHNS and CDR2 SASEGT. This chain's CDR3 is CASSATSGTPYEQYF. DNA of the CDR3: TGTGCCAGCAGTGCAACCTCGGGGACTCCCTACGAGCAGTACTTC.

CDR3 residues: CASSLVSQAGELFF. The CDR3, as DNA: TGTGCCAGCAGCTTAGTTTCCCAGGCCGGGGAGCTGTTTTTT. This chain links TRBV7-9 with TRBJ2-2, with D unclear. Trimming took off 1 base at V and 6 bases at J, with 9 bases between the two ends. Germline CDR1 is SEHNR and CDR2 is FQNEAQ (reference sequence). The CDR3 has 14 amino acids.

The chain has TRBV9 and TRBJ2-3; 9 nucleotides match TRBD2. The germline V gene has CDR1 SGDLS and CDR2 YYNGEE. V was pared by 0 bases and J by 1 base, with 3 bases of the junction left unmatched. The CDR3 sequence is 16 residues long. This CDR3 is CASSVAPSGGTDTQYF. CDR3 in DNA: TGTGCCAGCAGCGTAGCGCCTAGCGGGGGCACAGATACGCAGTATTTT.

The chain uses TRBV5-6 and TRBJ2-2; D may be TRBD2 (6 bases). The CDR3 is 15 amino acids. Trimming stripped 4 bases from V and 5 bases from J, with 15 bases between. Germline V gene sequence: CDR1 SGHDT, CDR2 YYEEEE. The CDR3 loop is CASSAGLMRTGELFF. The DNA of the CDR3 is TGTGCCAGCAGCGCCGGACTAATGAGGACCGGGGAGCTGTTTTTT.

The sample holds a few counts of this clone. This chain uses TRBV4-2 with TRBJ2-3, with TRBD2 matching over 8 bases. The germline gives CDR1 LGHNA, CDR2 YNFKEQ. The CDR3 is 15 amino acids. Trimming removed 5 bases from V and 1 base from J; junction bases left unmatched: 5. The CDR3 DNA follows: TGTGCCAGCAGCTCGGAAGCGGGGGGCACAGATACGCAGTATTTT. This gives the protein CASSSEAGGTDTQYF.

The rearrangement joins TRBV30 to TRBJ2-7; D is possibly TRBD1 (6 bases). This CDR3 has 14 residues. V was shortened by 1 base and J by 3 bases, with 13 bases between the two germline ends. Germline values: CDR1 GTSNPN, CDR2 SVGIG (reference sequence). The CDR3 is CAWSGQGPIYEQYF. For the CDR3, the DNA is TGTGCCTGGAGTGGGCAGGGGCCTATCTACGAGCAGTACTTC.

The rearrangement joins TRBV5-1 to TRBJ1-4; 9 positions match TRBD1. The V segment lost 4 bases and the J segment 3 bases; nucleotides outside the gene matches: 7. The length of the CDR3 is 16 residues. Germline V lookup: CDR1 SGHRS, CDR2 YFSETQ. The DNA for the CDR3 is TGCGCCAGCAGCCATGGGGACAGGGCGTCTAATGAAAAACTGTTTTTT. It codes for CASSHGDRASNEKLFF.

CDR3 sequence: CASSYSRGSYEQYV. The CDR3 DNA is TGTGCCAGCAGTTACTCGCGGGGGTCCTACGAGCAGTACGTC. The rearrangement links TRBV6-5 to TRBJ2-7; 7 bases are a match to TRBD2. The CDR3 has 14 residues. The germline V gene has CDR1 MNHEY and CDR2 SVGAGI. V shed 0 bases, J shed 1 base, and the junction held 0 bases outside the gene matches.

This chain joins TRBV7-8 and TRBJ1-3, with D possibly matching TRBD1 (5 bases). The germline V and J ends were trimmed by 1 base and 4 bases, with 8 bases remaining between them. The germline V gene encodes CDR1 SGHVS and CDR2 FQNEAQ. The CDR3 has 14 amino acids. The CDR3 DNA reads TGTGCCAGCAGCTTAGTCCAGGGAGGAAACACCATATATTTT. Amino acids: CASSLVQGGNTIYF.

This clone appeared a single time. The chain links TRBV5-4 to TRBJ1-6, with D tentatively TRBD1 (6 bases). Germline CDR1 SGHNT, CDR2 YYREEE (reference sequence). The CDR3 has 13 amino acids. Between the trimmed V and J ends, which lost 4 bases and 10 bases, there was a span of 12 bases. The CDR3 bases are TGTGCCAGCAGCCAAGGACAGAAATCACCCCTCCACTTT. It translates to CASSQGQKSPLHF.

The rearrangement uses TRBV29-1 and TRBJ2-3; TRBD2 matches at 8 bases. CDR1 and CDR2 (germline): SQVTM, ANQGSEA. The J segment lost 0 bases and the V segment lost 7 bases, leaving 6 bases of the junction unmatched. The CDR3 length is 14 residues. CDR3 nucleotide sequence: TGCAGCGCAAGCGGGGGCCCCAGCACAGATACGCAGTATTTT. It specifies CSASGGPSTDTQYF.